This TCR beta chain derives from a study of naive and memory T cell subsets. Whole-study findings and limits: Naive repertoires, especially CD8, held a few larger clonotypes, possibly memory cells re-expressing CD45RA. Findings for naive and memory subsets could not be checked against ground truth.

This clonotype showed up just a few times. Its specificity is not known. The ends were cut back, 4 bases at V and 6 bases at J, with 11 bases in the middle. Germline V CDR1 and CDR2: SGHDT, YYEEEE. The CDR3 sequence is 12 residues long. An equimolar mix of two oligonucleotides served as the beta constant-region primer for TRBC1 and TRBC2. The ligated cDNA underwent four PCR rounds using SP2 and nested alpha and beta constant-region primers. The cDNA 3' end received a ligated single-stranded oligonucleotide carrying the SP2 primer and a 12-nucleotide UMI. TCRdb redid the calling of the UMI-ligation and nested PCR reads with MiXCR, one entry per CDR3 protein. In the table there are over 130,000 distinct CDR3 sequences, 15% to 25% of which are singletons. From the second PCR step, alpha and beta chains were amplified apart. CMV status came from CD4+ T cell IFNgamma after overnight CMV lysate stimulation of fresh PBMCs.

The chain is built from TRBV5-6 and TRBJ2-7; no firm D call. The TCR was taken from a human donor in good health. Sequences were obtained from naive CD8+ T cells from blood. The CDR3 protein is CASSPGPLEQYF. The CDR3 bases are TGTGCCAGCAGCCCCGGCCCCCTCGAGCAGTACTTC.